This TCR beta chain was sequenced in a study of early T cells in non-severe SARS-CoV-2 infection. MiXCR was run by TCRdb on the 5' RACE reads, yielding one entry per CDR3 protein. The sample yields roughly 75,000 distinct CDR3 sequences, less than 20% seen once. Comments on this clonotype: One junction end disagrees with the germline gene, perhaps due to a read error.

CDR3 size: 15 residues. Sequences were obtained from whole blood. The sequence derives from an adult who was a healthcare worker with PCR-confirmed SARS-CoV-2 infection or an uninfected control (not recorded which). The chain joins TRBV12-3 or TRBV12-4 to TRBJ2-5; D is unclear. The CDR3: CAGSLLERFGETQYF. CDR3 coding DNA: TGTGCCGGCAGTTTGCTCGAGCGTTTTGGAGAGACCCAGTACTTC.